Below, 9 T cell receptor beta chains from the same sample are listed, as sequenced in a study of PD-1 blockade in classical Hodgkin lymphoma. Repertoires were generated with immunoSEQ multiplex PCR, while TCRdb's copy carries only in-frame clones and drops some. The sample yields under 45,000 clones, over 70% seen once. Each patient's relapse followed autologous stem cell transplantation, and brentuximab vedotin exposure varied. The specimen comprised peripheral blood mononuclear cells (PBMCs), sampled at baseline. Source of these receptors: a human donor with classical Hodgkin lymphoma.

This chain uses TRBV27 with TRBJ2-1; no definite D call. CDR3 length equals 15 residues. Germline loops: CDR1 MNHEY, CDR2 SMNVEV (reference sequence). Trimming left V 7 bases short and J 3 bases short, with 16 bases between. In nucleotides, the CDR3 is TGTGCCAGCACCCCAGCCGGGCGGAACTACAATGAGCAGTTCTTC. It encodes CASTPAGRNYNEQFF.

This clone occurred once. The chain carries TRBV7-8 and TRBJ2-7, with D possibly matching TRBD2 (5 bases). The germline V gene encodes CDR1 SGHVS and CDR2 FQNEAQ. The CDR3 has 14 amino acids. V dropped 1 base and J dropped 7 bases, with 14 bases sitting between them. The CDR3 sequence: CASSLDYGSVEQYF. CDR3 DNA sequence: TGTGCCAGCAGCTTAGATTATGGGAGCGTGGAGCAGTACTTC.

The rearrangement links TRBV5-6 to TRBJ1-5; D unresolved. The germline V gene encodes CDR1 SGHDT and CDR2 YYEEEE. V was clipped by 2 bases and J by 7 bases, with 7 bases between them. The CDR3 consists of 12 residues. The CDR3 DNA reads TGTGCCAGCAGCTTCCCCGGACAGCCCCAGCATTTT. As protein: CASSFPGQPQHF.

This clone showed up many times. In DNA form, the CDR3 reads TGTGCCAGCAGCGGAGGGGGTGGTGAGCAGTTCTTC. Translated: CASSGGGGEQFF. The chain uses TRBV9 and TRBJ2-1, with D possibly matching TRBD1 (6 bases). Germline loops: CDR1 SGDLS, CDR2 YYNGEE. The CDR3 length is 12 residues. The ends were cut back, 3 bases at V and 9 bases at J, with 10 bases in the middle.

CDR3 in amino acids: CSRPGDTQYF. In DNA form, the CDR3 reads TGCAGTCGACCCGGAGATACGCAGTATTTT. The J gene is TRBJ2-3, the V gene TRBV20-1; no reliable D call. This CDR3 contains 10 residues. Germline V gene lookup returns CDR1 DFQATT and CDR2 SNEGSKA (reference sequence). Trimming removed 8 bases at V and 5 bases at J, with 8 bases between.

The chain links TRBV6-1 to TRBJ2-7, with D perhaps being TRBD1 or TRBD2 (5 bases each). The V gene's germline CDR1 is MNHNS and CDR2 SASEGT. This CDR3 is built from 13 residues. The V gene lost 10 bases and the J gene lost 9 bases, with 22 bases spanning the gap. CDR3 in amino acids: CATSLQVTSGQYF. In DNA form, the CDR3 reads TGTGCCACCTCCTTACAGGTCACCAGCGGGCAGTACTTC.

The chain carries TRBV10-3 and TRBJ1-3; D uncertain. Germline values: CDR1 ENHRY, CDR2 SYGVKD. The CDR3 consists of 17 residues. Trimming removed 0 bases from V and 0 bases from J, with 12 bases in between. The CDR3 DNA follows: TGTGCCATCAGTGAGTCCAACTGGGCAGTCTCTGGAAACACCATATATTTT. Encoded protein: CAISESNWAVSGNTIYF.

This CDR3 is CASSSLAGGQGWRTDTQYF. CDR3 bases: TGTGCCAGCAGTTCTCTGGCGGGGGGACAGGGATGGAGGACAGATACGCAGTATTTT. V gene TRBV28 combines with J gene TRBJ2-3, with D tentatively TRBD1 (9 bases). The germline V gene encodes CDR1 MDHEN and CDR2 SYDVKM. With 4 bases removed from V and 3 bases from J, the gap between germline ends came to 26 bases. This CDR3 region has 19 residues. The whole variable domain, filled in from reference TRBV28 and TRBJ2-3, reads DVKVTQSSRYLVKRTGEKVFLECVQDMDHENMFWYRQDPGLGLRLIYFSYDVKMKEKGDIPEGYSVSREKKERFSLILESASTNQTSMYLCASSSLAGGQGWRTDTQYFGPGTRLTVL.

This CDR3 is CASSWVTEAFF. CDR3 bases: TGTGCCAGCAGTTGGGTCACTGAAGCTTTCTTT. The rearrangement links TRBV28 to TRBJ1-1; D unresolved. CDR3 size: 11 residues. Germline CDR1 MDHEN, CDR2 SYDVKM. The V end lost 4 bases, the J end lost 4 bases, and 4 bases lay between the germline ends.